These 27 T cell receptor beta chains originate from one sample sequenced in a study of OX40 agonist ivuxolimab in advanced cancers. Method: immunoSEQ multiplex PCR; TCRdb's copy keeps in-frame clones and lacks some. The sample includes fewer than 200,000 clones, 85% to 95% of them seen just once. Specimen: CD4+ or CD8+ T cells sorted from blood, collected in a trial of the OX40 agonist ivuxolimab. These receptors all come from an adult with an advanced solid tumor such as melanoma, head and neck, liver or kidney cancer.

V and J are TRBV28 and TRBJ1-2, with D hard to call. Trimming pared 6 bases from V and 8 bases from J, leaving 19 bases between. The CDR3 is 14 residues long. CDR1 is MDHEN and CDR2 is SYDVKM in the germline V gene. CDR3 protein: CASSLPRGVFGYTF. CDR3 DNA: TGTGCCAGCAGCCTTCCACGCGGGGTATTCGGCTACACCTTC.

The chain uses TRBV30 and TRBJ2-7; no firm D call. Germline V gene data show CDR1 as GTSNPN and CDR2 as SVGIG (reference sequence). The CDR3 length is 12 residues. The V end was cut by 0 bases, the J end by 4 bases, with 7 bases between. As DNA, the CDR3 is TGTGCCTGGAGTGTAAGGGTGTACGAGCAGTACTTC. As protein: CAWSVRVYEQYF.

J is TRBJ1-2 and V is TRBV29-1; D not resolved. The length of the CDR3 is 12 residues. The germline V gene encodes CDR1 SQVTM and CDR2 ANQGSEA. The V gene lost 4 bases and the J gene lost 4 bases, with 10 bases spanning the gap. CDR3 protein: CSVGRFGYGYTF. In nucleotides, the CDR3 is TGCAGCGTTGGGCGATTCGGCTATGGCTACACCTTC.

The rearrangement joins TRBV6-1 to TRBJ1-5; the D is unclear. The ends were cut back, 8 bases at V and 5 bases at J, with 16 bases in the middle. CDR1 is MNHNS, CDR2 SASEGT, per germline. The length of the CDR3 is 14 residues. The CDR3 sequence: CASAPEAGYQPQHF. The CDR3 coding sequence is TGTGCCAGCGCCCCCGAGGCAGGATATCAGCCCCAGCATTTT.

The V and J genes are TRBV6-6 and TRBJ2-3; D ambiguous. The CDR3 runs to 14 residues. The V end was cut by 8 bases, the J end by 0 bases, with 12 bases between. Germline lookup yields CDR1 MNHNY and CDR2 SVGAGI (reference sequence). The CDR3 DNA sequence: TGTGCCAGCTCCAGATCTCGGAGCACAGATACGCAGTATTTT. This codes for CASSRSRSTDTQYF.

The chain is built from TRBV5-1 and TRBJ2-1; D is possibly TRBD1 or TRBD2 (6 bases each). V lost 0 bases, J lost 12 bases, and 7 bases lay in between. The CDR3 sequence is 11 residues long. Germline assignment: CDR1 SGHRS and CDR2 YFSETQ. CDR3 nucleotide sequence: TGCGCCAGCAGCTTGGAGGGGGGGCAGTTCTTC. Protein: CASSLEGGQFF.

The chain recombines TRBV6-1 with TRBJ1-1, with D uncertain. The germline CDR1 and CDR2 sequences are MNHNS and SASEGT. The CDR3 consists of 13 residues. Trimming took off 0 bases at V and 4 bases at J, with 6 bases between the two ends. The chain's CDR3 is CASSEAWSTEAFF. The CDR3 bases are TGTGCCAGCAGTGAAGCGTGGAGCACTGAAGCTTTCTTT.

The V and J genes are TRBV27 and TRBJ2-7, with TRBD1 matching 8 bases. CDR1 and CDR2 (germline): MNHEY, SMNVEV (reference sequence). The CDR3 length is 13 residues. V lost 8 bases and J lost 3; bases outside the gene matches: 6. The DNA of the CDR3 is TGTGCCAGCGCACCGGGACAGGTCTACGAGCAGTACTTC. It specifies CASAPGQVYEQYF.

The chain couples TRBV11-2 to TRBJ2-7, with D hard to call. The V gene lost 5 bases and the J gene lost 0 bases, with 11 bases spanning the gap. The CDR3 loop spans 14 amino acids. Germline CDR1 SGHAT, CDR2 FQNNGV. CDR3 coding DNA: TGTGCCAGCAGCCCTGCGCCAGGCTCCTACGAGCAGTACTTC. This translates into CASSPAPGSYEQYF. Using reference TRBV11-2 and TRBJ2-7 for the parts outside the CDR3, the full variable domain is EAGVAQSPRYKIIEKRQSVAFWCNPISGHATLYWYQQILGQGPKLLIQFQNNGVVDDSQLPKDRFSAERLKGVDSTLKIQPAKLEDSAVYLCASSPAPGSYEQYFGPGTRLTVT.

Written as DNA, the CDR3 is TGTGCCAGCAGCTACGGCCGGGACAGGGGGCCCCACGAGCAGTACTTC. This sequence encodes CASSYGRDRGPHEQYF. The rearrangement uses TRBV14 and TRBJ2-7; 12 bases agree with TRBD1. The germline CDR1 and CDR2 sequences are SGHDN and FVKESK. V lost 5 bases to trimming and J lost 5 bases; unmatched junction nucleotides: 10. There are 16 residues in the CDR3. The full variable domain, with the rest looked up from reference TRBV14 and TRBJ2-7, is EAGVTQFPSHSVIEKGQTVTLRCDPISGHDNLYWYRRVMGKEIKFLLHFVKESKQDESGMPNNRFLAERTGGTYSTLKVQPAELEDSGVYFCASSYGRDRGPHEQYFGPGTRLTVT.

The chain employs TRBV29-1 and TRBJ2-3, with no clear D. Trimming pared 6 bases from V and 0 bases from J, leaving 4 bases between. In germline, CDR1 is SQVTM, CDR2 ANQGSEA. The CDR3 extends over 11 amino acids. The CDR3 region is CSVGSTDTQYF. CDR3 in DNA: TGCAGCGTGGGTAGCACAGATACGCAGTATTTT.

J is TRBJ2-7 and V is TRBV15; perhaps TRBD2 as D (6 bases). This CDR3 has 15 residues. With 1 base removed from V and 6 bases from J, the gap between germline ends came to 16 bases. Germline V lookup: CDR1 LNHNV, CDR2 YYDKDF (reference sequence). The CDR3 DNA reads as TGTGCCACCAGCAGAGGCCCTGGACGGGACTCCGAGCAGTACTTC. Translation gives CATSRGPGRDSEQYF.

The CDR3 coding sequence is TGTGCCATCAGTGAGTCATCCAGGGTGAGTCAGCCCCAGCATTTT. Its translation is CAISESSRVSQPQHF. The V and J genes are TRBV10-3 and TRBJ1-5; D is possibly TRBD1 (5 bases). Per germline, CDR1 ENHRY and CDR2 SYGVKD. V was pared by 0 bases and J by 6 bases, with 12 bases between. The CDR3 has 15 amino acids.

The chain joins TRBV19 to TRBJ2-5; no clear D. Germline V CDR1 and CDR2: LNHDA, SQIVND (reference sequence). The V and J ends lost 6 bases and 1 base respectively, with 12 bases between them. The CDR3 is 14 residues long. CDR3 DNA: TGTGCCAGTAGCCTTGGGCGGATCCAAGAGACCCAGTACTTC. Amino acids: CASSLGRIQETQYF. The full variable domain, completed using reference TRBV19 and TRBJ2-5, is DGGITQSPKYLFRKEGQNVTLSCEQNLNHDAMYWYRQDPGQGLRLIYYSQIVNDFQKGDIAEGYSVSREKKESFPLTVTSAQKNPTAFYLCASSLGRIQETQYFGPGTRLLVL.

The chain carries TRBV7-7 and TRBJ1-5; possibly TRBD1 for D (5 bases). The CDR3 is made up of 14 amino acids. Germline V gene data show CDR1 as SSHAT and CDR2 as FNYEAQ (reference sequence). V lost 5 bases and J lost 4, with 12 bases in between. CDR3 sequence: CASSPPRGNQPQHF. The CDR3 nucleotides are TGTGCCAGCAGCCCACCCCGGGGGAATCAGCCCCAGCATTTT.

V usage is TRBV28 and J usage is TRBJ1-2, with 7 bases identical to TRBD1. Germline V CDR1 and CDR2: MDHEN, SYDVKM. With 4 bases clipped from V and 8 bases from J, the junction kept 10 bases outside the gene matches. The CDR3 extends over 14 amino acids. The DNA of the CDR3 is TGTGCCAGCAGTTCGGCCGGGACAGCGGGGGGCTACACCTTC. Amino acids: CASSSAGTAGGYTF.

This clone was seen only once. The rearrangement links TRBV21-1 to TRBJ1-5. TRBV21-1 is shown as a pseudogene. There are 14 residues in the CDR3. The CDR3 bases are TGTGCCAGCCGGGCGGCTAATAGCAATCAGCCCCAGCATTTT. Its translation: CASRAANSNQPQHF.

This clone appeared once. The chain recombines TRBV6-4 with TRBJ2-7; 8 bases align to TRBD1. Germline CDR1 reads MRHNA; CDR2 reads SNTAGT. With V trimmed by 2 bases and J by 3 bases, 3 bases remained unmatched. The CDR3 is 14 residues long. The CDR3 region is CASSDRDRIYEQYF. CDR3 bases: TGTGCCAGCAGTGACCGGGACAGGATCTACGAGCAGTACTTC.

The chain joins TRBV7-2 to TRBJ1-5, with D perhaps TRBD1 (6 bases). The ends were cut back, 4 bases at V and 9 bases at J, with 16 bases in the middle. Germline CDR1 SGHTA, CDR2 FQGNSA. The CDR3 extends over 14 amino acids. Written as DNA, the CDR3 is TGTGCCAGCAGCTATCAAGGGGGGGTGGGGCCCCAGCATTTT. It encodes CASSYQGGVGPQHF.

The chain uses TRBV5-1 and TRBJ1-1, with unresolved D. Germline values: CDR1 SGHRS, CDR2 YFSETQ. Trimming shortened V by 4 bases and J by 1 base, and 11 bases separated the two germline ends. This CDR3 comprises 14 residues. The CDR3 nucleotides read TGCGCCAGCAGCATCGATGGAGGGAACACTGAAGCTTTCTTT. Its translation is CASSIDGGNTEAFF.

The chain links TRBV5-6 to TRBJ1-3; D is uncertain. The CDR3 is made up of 16 amino acids. Per the germline V gene, CDR1 is SGHDT and CDR2 is YYEEEE. The V and J ends lost 4 bases and 0 bases respectively, with 14 bases between them. CDR3 nucleotides: TGTGCCAGCAGCAGTCCACCCGCGAGCTCTGGAAACACCATATATTTT. Its translation is CASSSPPASSGNTIYF.

The J gene is TRBJ1-5, the V gene TRBV28; 7 bases are shared with TRBD1. The trim removed 4 bases at V and 2 bases at J, leaving 5 bases unmatched. The CDR3 runs to 15 residues. Germline V gene sequence: CDR1 MDHEN, CDR2 SYDVKM. Here the CDR3 DNA reads TGTGCCAGCAGTTCTGGGGACAGACGCAATCAGCCCCAGCATTTT. This gives the protein CASSSGDRRNQPQHF. The whole variable domain, filled in from reference TRBV28 and TRBJ1-5, reads DVKVTQSSRYLVKRTGEKVFLECVQDMDHENMFWYRQDPGLGLRLIYFSYDVKMKEKGDIPEGYSVSREKKERFSLILESASTNQTSMYLCASSSGDRRNQPQHFGDGTRLSIL.

The rearrangement joins TRBV2 to TRBJ2-7; weak D call: TRBD2 (6 bases). The CDR3 length is 14 residues. Trimming pared 7 bases from V and 3 bases from J, leaving 16 bases between. Germline V CDR1 and CDR2: SNHLY, FYNNEI. The CDR3 DNA is TGTGCCAGCAAGAGAGACACGGACTACTACGAGCAGTACTTC. Its protein is CASKRDTDYYEQYF.

The chain combines TRBV15 with TRBJ2-7; D may be TRBD1 (6 bases). Deletions cut 3 bases from V and 6 bases from J, with 21 bases between. The CDR3 runs to 16 residues. The germline gives CDR1 LNHNV, CDR2 YYDKDF (reference sequence). CDR3 bases: TGTGCCACCAGCAGGCACCTAACAGGGAACCTCGGCGAGCAGTACTTC. Its protein is CATSRHLTGNLGEQYF. The whole variable domain, filled in from reference TRBV15 and TRBJ2-7, reads DAMVIQNPRYQVTQFGKPVTLSCSQTLNHNVMYWYQQKSSQAPKLLFHYYDKDFNNEADTPDNFQSRRPNTSFCFLDIRSPGLGDTAMYLCATSRHLTGNLGEQYFGPGTRLTVT.

V and J are TRBV11-2 and TRBJ2-4; D gene ambiguous. The germline V gene encodes CDR1 SGHAT and CDR2 FQNNGV. This CDR3 contains 13 residues. The germline V and J ends were trimmed by 1 base and 8 bases, with 9 bases remaining between them. The CDR3, as DNA: TGTGCCAGCAGCTTAGGAGGCGGAGACATTCAGTACTTC. Its translation: CASSLGGGDIQYF.

This clone was detected once. This chain connects TRBV27 to TRBJ1-1, with D maybe TRBD1 (6 bases). This CDR3 region has 12 residues. V was clipped by 8 bases and J by 7 bases, with 14 bases between them. CDR1 and CDR2 (germline): MNHEY, SMNVEV (reference sequence). CDR3 nucleotide sequence: TGTGCCAGCCAACAGGGAAATGATGAAGCTTTCTTT. Protein sequence: CASQQGNDEAFF.

The chain uses TRBV7-2 and TRBJ1-1; the D gene is possibly TRBD1 (6 bases). The germline gives CDR1 SGHTA, CDR2 FQGNSA. V was cut by 3 bases and J by 3 bases, with 23 bases left in between. The CDR3 runs 18 residues. CDR3 sequence (DNA): TGTGCCAGCAGCTTCCGCTCACAGGGAGTGCCCCGAGACACTGAAGCTTTCTTT. Protein product: CASSFRSQGVPRDTEAFF.